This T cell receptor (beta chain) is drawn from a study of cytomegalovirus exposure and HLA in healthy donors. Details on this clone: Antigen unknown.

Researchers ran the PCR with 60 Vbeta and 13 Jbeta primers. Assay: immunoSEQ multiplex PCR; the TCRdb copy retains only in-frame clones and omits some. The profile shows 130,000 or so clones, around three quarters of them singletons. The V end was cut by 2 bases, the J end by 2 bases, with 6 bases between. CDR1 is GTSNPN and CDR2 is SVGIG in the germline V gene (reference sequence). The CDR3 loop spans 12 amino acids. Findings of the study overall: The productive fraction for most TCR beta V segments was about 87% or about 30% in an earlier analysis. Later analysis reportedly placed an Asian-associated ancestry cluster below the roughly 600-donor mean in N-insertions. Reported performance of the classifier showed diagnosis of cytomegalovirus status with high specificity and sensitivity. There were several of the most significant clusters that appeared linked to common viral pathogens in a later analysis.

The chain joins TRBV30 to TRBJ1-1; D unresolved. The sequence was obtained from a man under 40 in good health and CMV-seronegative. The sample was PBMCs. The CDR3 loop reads CAWSPYNTEAFF. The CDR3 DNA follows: TGTGCCTGGAGTCCCTACAACACTGAAGCTTTCTTT.